This TCR beta chain was found in a study of T cells in Graves' hyperthyroidism and ophthalmopathy. Study results and caveats: Ophthalmopathy was separated from stable hyperthyroidism by a 13 V-J model. The majority of expanded thyroid clonotypes above 0.001 also appeared in blood.

Using RNA transcripts as the source, TCR beta CDR3 regions were amplified. HTBI primers were used for first-round RT-PCR of the TCR CDR3. Using its own MiXCR run on the multiplex PCR reads, TCRdb lists one record per CDR3 protein. The sample holds about 640,000 distinct CDR3 sequences; over 40% are singletons and the top ten take approximately 7.2%. Patients were excluded for uncontrolled infection, other autoimmune disease, pregnancy or lactation. Regarding this clonotype: What it binds is unknown.

CDR1 is SNHLY and CDR2 is FYNNEI in the germline V gene. V was pared by 4 bases and J by 1 base, with 13 bases between. The CDR3 has 16 amino acids. The TCR sequence derives from an adult man with Graves' disease, either hyperthyroidism or ophthalmopathy (not recorded which). The rearrangement joins TRBV2 to TRBJ1-4; unclear D gene. The material sequenced was peripheral blood or thyroid tissue (not recorded which). In DNA, the CDR3 is TGTGCCAGCAGTGCAGACACGCTAGGAACTAATGAAAAACTGTTTTTT. Encoded protein: CASSADTLGTNEKLFF. Full variable domain (missing parts from reference TRBV2 and TRBJ1-4): EPEVTQTPSHQVTQMGQEVILRCVPISNHLYFYWYRQILGQKVEFLVSFYNNEISEKSEIFDDQFSVERPDGSNFTLKIRSTKLEDSAMYFCASSADTLGTNEKLFFGSGTQLSVL.